This entry lists 8 T cell receptor beta chains sequenced from one sample in a study of beta chain features in type 1 diabetes. Since all of the isolated RNA was reverse transcribed, expressed TCRB transcripts were what got sequenced. TCRdb's copy holds only in-frame clones and misses some; the assay was immunoSEQ multiplex PCR. The sample comprises 310,000 or so clones, 6.5% to 10% of which are singletons, and around 0.44% rests with the top ten. The sequencing sample was made of central memory CD4+ T cells from blood. Source of these receptors: a woman younger than 35 in good health.

J is TRBJ2-3 and V is TRBV5-4; 13 bases map to TRBD2. Germline V gene lookup returns CDR1 SGHNT and CDR2 YYREEE (reference sequence). This CDR3 has 20 residues. The trim removed 4 bases at V and 3 bases at J, leaving 17 bases unmatched. The CDR3 sequence is CASSGMPTSGRAIFTDTQYF. In DNA, the CDR3 is TGTGCCAGCAGCGGGATGCCCACTAGCGGGAGGGCCATTTTTACAGATACGCAGTATTTT.

The chain joins TRBV25-1 to TRBJ1-3, with D hard to call. The CDR3 runs to 18 residues. CDR1 is MGHDK and CDR2 is SYGVNS in the germline V gene. V was trimmed by 4 bases and J by 0 bases, leaving 19 bases between them. As DNA, the CDR3 is TGTGCCAGCAGTGGCTTAGGGTCGATTTCTTACTCTGGAAACACCATATATTTT. As protein: CASSGLGSISYSGNTIYF.

This clone was seen only a few times. V usage is TRBV11-2 and J usage is TRBJ2-1; 8 bases match TRBD1. V was clipped by 1 base and J by 9 bases; unmatched bases: 11. Germline V lookup: CDR1 SGHAT, CDR2 FQNNGV. The CDR3 is made up of 16 amino acids. CDR3 protein: CASSLVSVRGPGEQFF. The CDR3 DNA sequence: TGTGCCAGCAGCTTAGTTTCGGTCAGGGGGCCAGGTGAGCAGTTCTTC.

This clone was seen only a few times. The chain is built from TRBV11-1 and TRBJ2-1, with D unclear. With 3 bases removed from V and 5 bases from J, the gap between germline ends came to 8 bases. The CDR3 has 13 amino acids. The germline V gene has CDR1 SGHAT and CDR2 FQDESV (reference sequence). CDR3 in DNA: TGTGCCAGCAGCTTCGGTGGGGACAATGAGCAGTTCTTC. It specifies CASSFGGDNEQFF.

In its sample, this clone was seen many times. The chain couples TRBV15 to TRBJ1-1; D remains ambiguous. V was pared by 5 bases and J by 1 base, with 8 bases between. The CDR3 consists of 13 residues. The germline gives CDR1 LNHNV, CDR2 YYDKDF (reference sequence). CDR3 sequence (DNA): TGTGCCACCAGCGAAGGTCCGAACACTGAAGCTTTCTTT. It encodes CATSEGPNTEAFF.

This clone has more than one count but fewer than ten. The V gene is TRBV6-6, the J gene TRBJ2-7, with 9 bases matching TRBD1. The CDR3 totals 15 residues. CDR1 and CDR2 from the germline V gene are MNHNY and SVGAGI (reference sequence). Trimming took 8 bases from V and 3 from J; bases not matched to a gene: 11. The CDR3 DNA sequence: TGTGCCAGCTCGGGACAGGGAGGGGGTATCTACGAGCAGTACTTC. It yields the protein CASSGQGGGIYEQYF.

This clone was detected a few times. This sequence joins TRBV15 and TRBJ2-2; D is unclear. The CDR3 consists of 13 residues. Germline-derived CDR1 and CDR2 are LNHNV and YYDKDF (reference sequence). The germline V and J ends were trimmed by 3 bases and 1 base, with 3 bases remaining between them. CDR3 region: CATSSVNTGELFF. CDR3 in DNA: TGTGCCACCAGCAGCGTGAACACCGGGGAGCTGTTTTTT.

The chain employs TRBV4-3 and TRBJ2-1; 8 positions match TRBD2. CDR1 and CDR2 (germline): LGHNA, YSLEER. The CDR3 loop spans 15 amino acids. V was clipped by 3 bases and J by 5 bases; unmatched bases: 6. The chain's CDR3 is CASSQGAGGHNEQFF. In DNA, the CDR3 is TGCGCCAGCAGCCAGGGGGCGGGAGGCCACAATGAGCAGTTCTTC.